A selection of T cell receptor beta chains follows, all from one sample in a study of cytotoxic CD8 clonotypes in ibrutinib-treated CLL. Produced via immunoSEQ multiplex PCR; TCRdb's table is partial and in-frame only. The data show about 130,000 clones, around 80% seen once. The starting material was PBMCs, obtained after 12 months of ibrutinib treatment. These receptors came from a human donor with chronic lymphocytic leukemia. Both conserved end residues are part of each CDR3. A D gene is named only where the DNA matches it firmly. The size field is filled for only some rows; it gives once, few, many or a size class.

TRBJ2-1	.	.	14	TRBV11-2	TGTGCCAGCAGCTTAGAACCCACAGTCAATGAGCAGTTCTTC	CASSLEPTVNEQFF
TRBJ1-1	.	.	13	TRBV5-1	TGCGCCAGCAGATCGACAGGGAACACTGAAGCTTTCTTT	CASRSTGNTEAFF
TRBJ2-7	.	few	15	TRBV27	TGTGCCAGCAGTTTAGGGCGGCTTAATCTCTACGAGCAGTACTTC	CASSLGRLNLYEQYF
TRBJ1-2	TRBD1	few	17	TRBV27	TGTGCCAGCAGTTCGGACGCCGGGACAGGCGGCAACTATGGCTACACCTTC	CASSSDAGTGGNYGYTF
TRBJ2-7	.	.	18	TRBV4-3	TGCGCCAGCAGCCAAGACCCTCCCTGGGACTTGTTATTCTACGAGCAGTACTTC	CASSQDPPWDLLFYEQYF
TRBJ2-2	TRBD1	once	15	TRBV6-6	TGTGCCAGCAGCCCACGGGACAGGGGAACCGGGGAGCTGTTTTTT	CASSPRDRGTGELFF
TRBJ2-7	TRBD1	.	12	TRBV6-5	TGTGCCAGCAGTGGACGGGACAGTACGCAGTACTTC	CASSGRDSTQYF
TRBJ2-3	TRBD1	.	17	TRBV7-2	TGTGCCAGCAGCTTAGTAGGGACAGGGTTTTCAGCAGATACGCAGTATTTT	CASSLVGTGFSADTQYF
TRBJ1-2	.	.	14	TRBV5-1	TGCGCCAGCAGCTTGGCTCCGACAGAGGATGGCTACACCTTC	CASSLAPTEDGYTF
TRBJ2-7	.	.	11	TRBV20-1	TGCAGTGCATCTGGGCTGAGAGAGCAGTACTTC	CSASGLREQYF
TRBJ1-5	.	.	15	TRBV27	TGTGCCAGCAGTTTACTGACAGGAGTCAATCAGCCCCAGCATTTT	CASSLLTGVNQPQHF
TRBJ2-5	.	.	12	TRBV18	TGTGCCAGCTCACCGACACAAGAGACCCAGTACTTC	CASSPTQETQYF
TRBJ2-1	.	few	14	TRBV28	TGTGCCAGCAGTACTACCGGGATCCACAATGAGCAGTTCTTC	CASSTTGIHNEQFF
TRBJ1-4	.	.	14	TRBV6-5	TGTGCCAGCAGTTACGCGGCAGTGAATGAAAAACTGTTTTTT	CASSYAAVNEKLFF
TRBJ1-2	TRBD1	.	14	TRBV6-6	TGTGCCAGCAGTTACTCGATAGGGGGCGTTGGCTACACCTTC	CASSYSIGGVGYTF
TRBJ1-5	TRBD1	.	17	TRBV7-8	TGTGCCAGCAGCTTTTACCCTGACAGGGGCAGCGGTCAGCCCCAGCATTTT	CASSFYPDRGSGQPQHF
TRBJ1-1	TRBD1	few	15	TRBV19	TGTGCCAGTAGTCTCACGGACAGGGGTGGCACTGAAGCTTTCTTT	CASSLTDRGGTEAFF
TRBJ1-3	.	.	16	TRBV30	TGTGCCTGGAGTGTACTAATGGCAGTACTTGGAAACACCATATATTTT	CAWSVLMAVLGNTIYF
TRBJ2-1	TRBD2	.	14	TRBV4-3	TGCGCCAGCACCGGACTAGCGGGAGGGGGTGAGCAGTTCTTC	CASTGLAGGGEQFF
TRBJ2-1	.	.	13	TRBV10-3	TGTGCCATCAGGGCAGGGATCGACAATGAGCAGTTCTTC	CAIRAGIDNEQFF
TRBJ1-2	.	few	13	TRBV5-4	TGTGCCAGCAGCTCGGTCGAGGGGGACGGCTACACCTTC	CASSSVEGDGYTF
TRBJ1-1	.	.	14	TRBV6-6	TGTGCCAGCAGTTACTCTCGTGGGAACACTGAAGCTTTCTTT	CASSYSRGNTEAFF
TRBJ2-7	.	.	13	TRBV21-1	TGTGCCAGCAGCAAAGCGGTGGAGATTGAGCAGTACTTC	CASSKAVEIEQYF
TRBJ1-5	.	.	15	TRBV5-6	TGTGCCAGCAGCTTGTTATCGGGGGGGACTCAGCCCCAGCATTTT	CASSLLSGGTQPQHF
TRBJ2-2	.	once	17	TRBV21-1	TGTGCCAGCAGCAAATTTGAGGGACAGGGGGACACCGGGGAGCTGTTTTTT	CASSKFEGQGDTGELFF
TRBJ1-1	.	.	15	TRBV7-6	TGTGCCAGCAGCCACCAGTGGGGGCCTGACACTGAAGCTTTCTTT	CASSHQWGPDTEAFF
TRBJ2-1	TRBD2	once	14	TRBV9	TGTGCCAGCAGCGCCCGACTAGCGGGATGGGAGCAGTTCTTC	CASSARLAGWEQFF
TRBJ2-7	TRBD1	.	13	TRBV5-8	TGTGCCAGCAGCAAGGACAGGGAATACGAGCAGTACTTC	CASSKDREYEQYF
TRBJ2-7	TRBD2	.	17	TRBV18	TGTGCCAGCTCACCACGACTCACTAGCGGGAGGGCCTACGAGCAGTACTTC	CASSPRLTSGRAYEQYF
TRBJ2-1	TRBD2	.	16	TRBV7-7	TGTGCTAGCAGCTTAGTGGCGGGACTAGGGCCCAATGAGCAGTTCTTC	CASSLVAGLGPNEQFF
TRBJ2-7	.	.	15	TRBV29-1	TGCAGCGTTGGACCCTCAGCCGGCGGAGCTAACGAGCAGTACTTC	CSVGPSAGGANEQYF
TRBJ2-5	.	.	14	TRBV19	TGTGCCAGTACCGGTGCCGCCGACCAAGAGACCCAGTACTTC	CASTGAADQETQYF
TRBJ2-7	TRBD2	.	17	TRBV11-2	TGTGCCAGCAGCTTAACCCTGGGGCTAGCGGGTTTCTACGAGCAGTACTTC	CASSLTLGLAGFYEQYF
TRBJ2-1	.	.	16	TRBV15	TGTGCCACCAGCAGAGGTAGTAGCCGGGGCCACAATGAGCAGTTCTTC	CATSRGSSRGHNEQFF
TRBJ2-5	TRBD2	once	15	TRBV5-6	TGTGCCAGCAGCCCGCTAGCGGGGTTACAAGAGACCCAGTACTTC	CASSPLAGLQETQYF
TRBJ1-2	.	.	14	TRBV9	TGTGCCAGCAGCGTAGGGGGTCAGAACTATGGCTACACCTTC	CASSVGGQNYGYTF
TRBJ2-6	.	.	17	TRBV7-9	TGTGCCAGCAGCCCAGTAAGTTACAGCTCTGGGGCCAACGTCCTGACTTTC	CASSPVSYSSGANVLTF
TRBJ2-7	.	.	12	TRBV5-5	TGTGCCAGCGAGGGCAGTGGGTACGAGCAGTACTTC	CASEGSGYEQYF
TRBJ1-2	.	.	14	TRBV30	TGTGCCTGGAGTGTGCTGGGCCCCGTTGGTGGCTACACCTTC	CAWSVLGPVGGYTF
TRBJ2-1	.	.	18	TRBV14	TGTGCCAGCAGCCAAGAAATTGTGGGACTCCCTGGTAGCGATGAGCAGTTCTTC	CASSQEIVGLPGSDEQFF
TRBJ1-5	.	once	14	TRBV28	TGTGCCAGCAGTTTGGGACCTCCAGGTCAGCCCCAGCATTTT	CASSLGPPGQPQHF